This T cell receptor beta chain was obtained from a study of T-cell memory formation after mild COVID-19. This clonotype has more than one count but fewer than ten. The V and J ends lost 7 bases and 1 base respectively, with 7 bases between them. Germline V gene lookup returns CDR1 MNHNY and CDR2 SVGAGI (reference sequence). This CDR3 has 13 amino acids. TCRdb reprocessed the 5' RACE reads via MiXCR and lists one record per CDR3 protein. The table shows fewer than 500,000 distinct CDR3 sequences, with roughly 25% occurring only once. The sequenced sample consisted of PBMCs or a T cell subset sorted from them (not recorded which). The V and J genes are TRBV6-6 and TRBJ2-2, with unresolved D. This receptor was obtained from an adult woman who had mild COVID-19 (a few samples of this study predate the infection). Cell type and time point are not known. CDR3 amino acids: CASKNLNTGELFF. As DNA, the CDR3 is TGTGCCAGCAAAAACTTGAACACCGGGGAGCTGTTTTTT.